This T cell receptor beta chain was recorded in a study of identical twins. This CDR3 has 13 residues. V gave up 4 bases and J gave up 3 bases, with 12 bases separating them. Germline CDR1 and CDR2: DFQATT and SNEGSKA (reference sequence). On this clonotype itself: Its target is not known.

General study findings and limits: The study drew conclusions from cross-sectional statistical analysis, not from following the same donors. Part of the zero-insertion signal could reflect confounding by invariant MAIT and iNKT cells. Insertions ran lower in abundant cord blood beta clonotypes, though not in memory repertoires.

Template switching supplied a universal primer site; unique molecular identifiers were carried on the cDNA. TCRdb fed the 5' RACE reads into MiXCR, producing one record per CDR3 protein. Of hundreds of thousands of distinct CDR3 sequences listed, approximately 24% were seen once; the top ten hold about 3%. These sequences were also reported in another study, on T cells expressing NK-cell markers.

This sequence originates from a woman younger than 35 in good health. This sequence joins TRBV20-1 and TRBJ1-1; tentatively, D is TRBD1 (6 bases). Sequenced material: CD4+ T cells sorted from blood. The CDR3 spells CSATDNRDTEAFF. Written as DNA, the CDR3 is TGCAGTGCTACCGACAACAGGGACACTGAAGCTTTCTTT.